Presented here are 24 T cell receptor beta chains from one specimen sequenced in a study of follicular helper T cells after annual influenza vaccination. Noted time point: 2014-2015 season, pre-vaccination. TCRdb's table, derived via immunoSEQ multiplex PCR, lists solely in-frame clones and lacks some. The sample consists of roughly 27,000 clones, 80% to 90% of them appearing once. Sequencing was performed on CXCR5+ CD38- circulating T follicular helper cells from blood, taken on the day of influenza vaccination. Subset indicated: circulating Tfh, non-naive CD4+CXCR5+PD-1+ (ICOS+CD38+ or ICOS-CD38-). All receptors come from an adult who received the influenza vaccine.

This rearrangement joins TRBV19 to TRBJ2-4; 8 bases are a match to TRBD1. CDR1 is LNHDA and CDR2 is SQIVND in the germline V gene (reference sequence). V shed 5 bases and J 0 bases; nucleotides not matched to a gene: 3. CDR3 length: 15 residues. The CDR3 region has the DNA TGTGCCAGTAGTTTGACAGGGGAAGCCAAAAACATTCAGTACTTC. Translation gives CASSLTGEAKNIQYF.

The gene calls are TRBV29-1 and TRBJ1-1; D gene ambiguous. The CDR3 extends over 14 amino acids. V was shortened by 4 bases and J by 7 bases, with 19 bases between the two germline ends. Looked up from germline, CDR1 is SQVTM and CDR2 is ANQGSEA. The CDR3 nucleotides read TGCAGCGTTGGAATTTACAGAGACCTTTTTGAAGCTTTCTTT. Translated, it gives CSVGIYRDLFEAFF.

This chain links TRBV7-3 with TRBJ2-2, with D perhaps matching TRBD2 (7 bases). The V end was cut by 1 base, the J end by 5 bases, with 17 bases between. The CDR3 loop spans 17 amino acids. CDR1 SGHTA and CDR2 FQGTGA come from the germline V gene. CDR3 region: CASSLRWGGAGTGELFF. The CDR3 DNA reads TGTGCCAGCAGCTTAAGATGGGGGGGCGCGGGAACCGGGGAGCTGTTTTTT.

J is TRBJ2-5 and V is TRBV5-1, with 9 nucleotides matching TRBD1. Losses at the gene ends were 4 bases for V and 5 bases for J; bases not matched to a gene: 12. Germline CDR1 is SGHRS and CDR2 is YFSETQ. This CDR3 spans 16 amino acids. The CDR3 bases are TGCGCCAGCAGCCTAGGACAGGGGTTGACTGTGGAGACCCAGTACTTC. This gives the protein CASSLGQGLTVETQYF.

This clone was recorded a few times. This chain connects TRBV2 to TRBJ1-4, with a possible D match to TRBD1 (6 bases). The CDR3 has 14 residues. The ends were cut back, 4 bases at V and 10 bases at J, with 16 bases in the middle. In germline, CDR1 is SNHLY, CDR2 FYNNEI. Here the CDR3 reads CASSGASQGRKLFF. CDR3 coding DNA: TGTGCCAGCAGTGGTGCATCACAGGGTAGAAAACTGTTTTTT.

The chain couples TRBV19 to TRBJ2-3; weak D call: TRBD2 (6 bases). CDR3 length: 15 amino acids. Trimming stripped 6 bases from V and 4 bases from J, with 17 bases between. Germline-derived CDR1 and CDR2 are LNHDA and SQIVND (reference sequence). This CDR3 is CASRVGHGGADTQYF. The CDR3 DNA follows: TGTGCCAGTAGGGTAGGGCACGGAGGGGCAGATACGCAGTATTTT.

This clone was found once. The CDR3 DNA follows: TGTGCCAGCAGTAGACTAGGCTCTGGGGCCAACGTCCTGACTTTC. Translated, it gives CASSRLGSGANVLTF. The genes are TRBV28 and TRBJ2-6; D may be TRBD2 (6 bases). This CDR3 comprises 15 residues. Trimming took off 5 bases at V and 0 bases at J, with 8 bases between the two ends. Germline CDR1 MDHEN, CDR2 SYDVKM.

The rearrangement uses TRBV29-1 and TRBJ2-1; 7 bases agree with TRBD2. V trimming: 6 bases; J trimming: 2 bases; junction bases outside the gene matches: 7. CDR1 and CDR2 (germline): SQVTM, ANQGSEA. The length of the CDR3 is 14 residues. CDR3 region: CSVGDYLPYNEQFF. CDR3 in DNA: TGCAGCGTAGGGGACTACCTCCCCTACAATGAGCAGTTCTTC.

The chain is built from TRBV5-4 and TRBJ2-1; 9 nucleotides line up with TRBD2. The ends lost 2 bases at V and 9 bases at J; junction bases unmatched: 9. Germline V gives CDR1 SGHNT, CDR2 YYREEE (reference sequence). The CDR3 has 15 amino acids. CDR3 in DNA: TGTGCCAGCAGCTTCCGAAGCGGGGGGCAGGGTGAGCAGTTCTTC. It yields the protein CASSFRSGGQGEQFF. Based on the CDR3 plus reference TRBV5-4 and TRBJ2-1, the full variable domain is ETGVTQSPTHLIKTRGQQVTLRCSSQSGHNTVSWYQQALGQGPQFIFQYYREEENGRGNFPPRFSGLQFPNYSSELNVNALELDDSALYLCASSFRSGGQGEQFFGPGTRLTVL.

The chain joins TRBV13 to TRBJ1-1, with D unclear. Germline assignment: CDR1 PRHDT and CDR2 FYEKMQ (reference sequence). The CDR3 length is 15 residues. The germline V and J ends were trimmed by 0 bases and 4 bases, with 12 bases remaining between them. This CDR3 is CASSLGRSTATEAFF. In nucleotides, the CDR3 is TGTGCCAGCAGCTTAGGACGATCCACAGCCACTGAAGCTTTCTTT.

The genes are TRBV19 and TRBJ1-6; TRBD1 might be the D (5 bases). Germline V gives CDR1 LNHDA, CDR2 SQIVND (reference sequence). Trimming shortened V by 3 bases and J by 9 bases, and 12 bases separated the two germline ends. This CDR3 comprises 14 residues. The CDR3 DNA reads TGTGCCAGTAGTATTAAAGGGGTGCGTTCACCCCTCCACTTT. Its translation: CASSIKGVRSPLHF.

The chain is built from TRBV30 and TRBJ2-7, with 11 bases that match TRBD1. This CDR3 is built from 14 residues. Per germline, CDR1 GTSNPN and CDR2 SVGIG (reference sequence). V lost 4 bases to trimming and J lost 2 bases; unmatched junction nucleotides: 4. The CDR3 region is CAWTLDRGPYEQYF. CDR3 sequence (DNA): TGTGCCTGGACCCTGGACAGGGGGCCCTACGAGCAGTACTTC.

V usage is TRBV28 and J usage is TRBJ1-5; D not certain. The V and J ends lost 5 bases and 2 bases respectively, with 13 bases between them. The V gene's germline CDR1 is MDHEN and CDR2 SYDVKM. CDR3 length equals 15 residues. CDR3 region: CASSQAGRGNQPQHF. CDR3 nucleotides: TGTGCCAGCAGTCAGGCAGGTAGAGGCAATCAGCCCCAGCATTTT.

A remark on this clone: Distinct nucleotide sequences in the sample also encode this CDR3. V and J are TRBV30 and TRBJ2-3; tentative D call: TRBD2 (5 bases). Germline CDR1 and CDR2: GTSNPN and SVGIG (reference sequence). V was trimmed by 2 bases and J by 3 bases, leaving 15 bases between them. The CDR3 consists of 15 residues. The CDR3 spells CAWSPPGLRTDTQYF. As DNA, the CDR3 is TGTGCCTGGAGTCCTCCGGGATTGAGAACAGATACGCAGTATTTT.

The gene calls are TRBV7-9 and TRBJ2-1; D is undetermined. The CDR3 runs 15 residues. Germline CDR1 and CDR2: SEHNR and FQNEAQ (reference sequence). The V end lost 1 base, the J end lost 7 bases, and 14 bases lay between the germline ends. The CDR3 loop is CASSLGGGSANEQFF. The CDR3 DNA follows: TGTGCCAGCAGCTTAGGAGGTGGCTCAGCTAATGAGCAGTTCTTC.

V gene TRBV27 combines with J gene TRBJ2-7; the D gene is possibly TRBD1 (6 bases). This CDR3 is built from 15 residues. The germline V gene encodes CDR1 MNHEY and CDR2 SMNVEV (reference sequence). V lost 4 bases and J 5 bases, leaving 18 bases between the germline ends. CDR3 sequence: CASSSQGTLQDEQYF. The CDR3 DNA is TGTGCCAGCAGTTCCCAGGGGACCCTCCAGGACGAGCAGTACTTC.

The sample holds one count of this clone. This rearrangement joins TRBV25-1 to TRBJ2-7; D is perhaps TRBD2 (5 bases). The CDR3 covers 14 residues. The V gene lost 1 base and the J gene lost 4 bases, with 11 bases spanning the gap. Germline loops: CDR1 MGHDK, CDR2 SYGVNS. For the CDR3, the DNA is TGTGCCAGCAGTGAATCAGGTGAGGGATACGAGCAGTACTTC. Translating it yields CASSESGEGYEQYF.

This clone is medium-sized (0.01 to 0.1%) in the sample. CDR3: CASSYSGDRGGKLFF. In nucleotides, the CDR3 is TGTGCCAGCAGTTACTCCGGGGACAGGGGAGGAAAACTGTTTTTT. The V gene is TRBV6-5, the J gene TRBJ1-4; 10 nucleotides align to TRBD1. This CDR3 comprises 15 residues. Trimming took 0 bases from V and 10 from J; bases not matched to a gene: 5. From germline, CDR1 is MNHEY and CDR2 SVGAGI.

The rearrangement uses TRBV7-6 and TRBJ1-3; D perhaps matches TRBD1 (5 bases). V gave up 7 bases and J gave up 1 base, with 14 bases separating them. Germline CDR1 is SGHVS and CDR2 is FNYEAQ. This CDR3 is built from 15 residues. The CDR3 DNA reads as TGTGCCAGCACCCCTCAGGGTGGGTCTGGAAACACCATATATTTT. This codes for CASTPQGGSGNTIYF.

This chain connects TRBV6-1 to TRBJ1-3; D call uncertain. Germline V gene lookup returns CDR1 MNHNS and CDR2 SASEGT. Trimming took off 10 bases at V and 0 bases at J, with 10 bases between the two ends. This CDR3 spans 13 amino acids. CDR3: CATSPPSGNTIYF. The CDR3 bases are TGTGCCACGAGCCCTCCCTCTGGAAACACCATATATTTT.

V usage is TRBV5-1 and J usage is TRBJ2-7; 8 positions match TRBD1. J lost 4 bases, V lost 3 bases, and 6 bases had no gene match. This CDR3 is 14 amino acids long. Germline CDR1 SGHRS, CDR2 YFSETQ. CDR3 protein: CASSSGQEKYEQYF. The DNA of the CDR3 is TGCGCCAGCAGCTCGGGACAGGAGAAGTACGAGCAGTACTTC.

The genes are TRBV28 and TRBJ1-6; 9 bases align to TRBD1. CDR3 length: 16 residues. V trimming: 8 bases; J trimming: 8 bases; junction bases outside the gene matches: 13. Germline assignment: CDR1 MDHEN and CDR2 SYDVKM. DNA of the CDR3: TGTGCCAGCGGGAGGGCGGGACAGGGTAACGATTCACCCCTCCACTTT. Translating it yields CASGRAGQGNDSPLHF.

With regard to this clone: One junction end disagrees with the germline gene, perhaps due to a read error. The rearrangement joins TRBV7-7 to TRBJ2-1; 7 bases align to TRBD1. This CDR3 is 13 amino acids long. CDR1 and CDR2 (germline): SSHAT, FNYEAQ (reference sequence). CDR3 protein: CASSRQGYNEQFF. The CDR3, as DNA: TGTGCTAGCAGCCGACAGGGATACAATGAGCAGTTCTTC.

This clone has only a few counts. The chain carries TRBV6-1 and TRBJ2-5; no firm D call. Germline loops: CDR1 MNHNS, CDR2 SASEGT. CDR3 length: 14 residues. The ends were cut back, 3 bases at V and 3 bases at J, with 11 bases in the middle. The CDR3 reads CASSESYDKETQYF. CDR3 coding DNA: TGTGCCAGCAGTGAGAGCTATGACAAAGAGACCCAGTACTTC.